Listed here is a single T cell receptor beta chain. It has no known antigen specificity. Qualities for individual bases were not recorded, and no much larger clone is one base off. This record comes from a study of yellow fever vaccine responses in identical twins (dated by TCRdb to the late 2010s). About the full investigation: In identical twins, the study followed T cell clones that responded to the vaccine with precision. Results the study describes overall, beyond this receptor: According to the authors, in identical twins the way T cells responded to vaccination appeared partly convergent and partly personalized.

Spanning cysteine to phenylalanine, the CDR3 consists of 14 amino acids. Only the CDR3 DNA stays, 42 bases, in frame from base 1. Ends trimmed: V by 3 bases, J by 4 bases; bases unmatched to a gene: 4. CDR1 SQVTM and CDR2 ANQGSEA are derived from the germline V gene. Libraries were built with RT-PCR. Sequencing used an Illumina HiSeq 2500. TCRdb reanalyzed the raw reads on its own, using fastp at Q25 for trimming and MiXCR for clone calling, and kept in-frame beta chains. One record per CDR3 amino acid sequence lists the most common genes and DNA. The sample table records around 2,300 distinct CDR3 sequences; 82% of these occur just once. In total, the top ten clones hold 5.4% of the sample.

The receptor chain draws on TRBV29-1 and TRBJ2-3, with 10 bases in between that match TRBD2. The receptor was derived from a woman between 18 and 30 years old who received the yellow fever vaccine. Donor details come from another sample of the same person, matched by shared clones. Sequenced material: T cells from blood (PBMCs), unsorted or a sorted subset (not recorded which), taken before or after yellow fever vaccination (not recorded which). The CDR3 region: CSVDASGSPDTQYF. The sequenced DNA is TGCAGCGTTGACGCTAGCGGGAGCCCAGATACGCAGTATTTT.